The 13 T cell receptor beta chains reported below all come from one sample, sequenced in a study of blood T cell repertoires in COVID-19. Method: immunoSEQ multiplex PCR; TCRdb's copy keeps in-frame clones and lacks some. The sample has 78,000 or so clones, around 79% seen once; the top ten hold more than 10%. The source material was peripheral blood. The receptors stem from a man of 80 years or more with acute or convalescent COVID-19.

J is TRBJ2-7 and V is TRBV21-1; the table's D call TRBD2 went unverified against the DNA. TRBV21-1 is reported as a pseudogene. CDR3 length: 12 amino acids. The CDR3 sequence is CASSKKAGFDVF. The CDR3 DNA reads as TGTGCCAGCAGCAAAAAAGCGGGGTTTGATGTCTTC.

This clone was seen a single time. The chain couples TRBV12-3 or TRBV12-4 to TRBJ2-7; the match to TRBD1 covers 8 bases. CDR3 length: 12 amino acids. Losses at the gene ends were 5 bases for V and 4 bases for J; bases not matched to a gene: 1. CDR3 sequence reads: CASSDRGYEQYF. The CDR3 region has the DNA TGTGCCAGCAGTGACAGGGGTTACGAGCAGTACTTC.

The chain employs TRBV6-6 and TRBJ2-7; D call uncertain. V lost 4 bases to trimming and J lost 4 bases, with 14 bases between them. The germline V gene encodes CDR1 MNHNY and CDR2 SVGAGI (reference sequence). The CDR3 spans 14 residues. CDR3 bases: TGTGCCAGCAGTTCCCGTGGTGCGGAGTACGAGCAGTACTTC. Translating it yields CASSSRGAEYEQYF.

The chain recombines TRBV7-9 with TRBJ1-6; 8 nucleotides align to TRBD1. The V and J ends lost 2 bases and 8 bases, in that order; junction bases with no gene match: 8. CDR1 and CDR2 from the germline V gene are SEHNR and FQNEAQ (reference sequence). CDR3 length: 16 residues. The CDR3: CASSLYAGGRYSPLHF. CDR3 nucleotides: TGTGCCAGCAGCTTATACGCAGGGGGCCGGTATTCACCCCTCCACTTT.

This chain uses TRBV2 with TRBJ2-3; D may be TRBD2 (6 bases). CDR3 length equals 15 residues. Germline CDR1 SNHLY, CDR2 FYNNEI. V was trimmed by 1 base and J by 1 base, leaving 9 bases between them. The CDR3 sequence is CASSEGGARTDTQYF. Here the CDR3 DNA reads TGTGCCAGCAGTGAAGGCGGGGCCCGCACAGATACGCAGTATTTT.

This clone was picked up a small number of times. The chain links TRBV15 to TRBJ1-4; D is ambiguous. This CDR3 has 16 residues. Germline assignment: CDR1 LNHNV and CDR2 YYDKDF (reference sequence). V was trimmed by 5 bases and J by 8 bases, leaving 21 bases between them. CDR3 nucleotide sequence: TGTGCCACCAGCGGCCGAGCGGTGGGGAAAAGGGAAAAACTGTTTTTT. It is translated as CATSGRAVGKREKLFF. The entire variable domain, with the rest obtained from reference TRBV15 and TRBJ1-4, is as follows: DAMVIQNPRYQVTQFGKPVTLSCSQTLNHNVMYWYQQKSSQAPKLLFHYYDKDFNNEADTPDNFQSRRPNTSFCFLDIRSPGLGDTAMYLCATSGRAVGKREKLFFGSGTQLSVL.

The chain links TRBV20-1 to TRBJ2-2, with D perhaps TRBD1 (5 bases). V lost 3 bases to trimming and J lost 4 bases, with 9 bases between them. The germline V gene has CDR1 DFQATT and CDR2 SNEGSKA (reference sequence). CDR3 size: 13 residues. This CDR3 is CSASKGRTGELFF. CDR3 DNA: TGCAGTGCTAGTAAGGGGCGCACCGGGGAGCTGTTTTTT.

The table lists this clone with a few counts. The chain uses TRBV13 and TRBJ1-1; D is unclear. V gave up 5 bases and J gave up 2 bases, with 9 bases separating them. The length of the CDR3 is 13 residues. Looked up from germline, CDR1 is PRHDT and CDR2 is FYEKMQ (reference sequence). The CDR3: CASSLLYNTEAFF. For the CDR3, the DNA is TGTGCCAGCAGCCTCCTCTACAACACTGAAGCTTTCTTT.

This chain connects TRBV9 to TRBJ2-5; 8 nucleotides agree with TRBD2. Unmatched junction bases numbered 5, after V lost 0 bases and J lost 1 base. The CDR3 sequence is 16 residues long. CDR1 and CDR2 from the germline V gene are SGDLS and YYNGEE. The CDR3 loop reads CASSVAAGASQETQYF. For the CDR3, the DNA is TGTGCCAGCAGCGTAGCAGCGGGGGCCTCCCAAGAGACCCAGTACTTC.

The chain has TRBV27 and TRBJ2-3; TRBD2 agrees at 10 bases. The CDR3 covers 17 residues. Germline V gives CDR1 MNHEY, CDR2 SMNVEV (reference sequence). V shed 4 bases, J shed 1 base, and the junction held 8 bases outside the gene matches. The CDR3 loop reads CASSSSLAGTRTDTQYF. Written as DNA, the CDR3 is TGTGCCAGCAGTTCCTCACTAGCGGGGACCCGCACAGATACGCAGTATTTT.

The rearrangement uses TRBV7-9 and TRBJ1-3; 8 nucleotides match TRBD1. The CDR3 loop spans 15 amino acids. Per the germline V gene, CDR1 is SEHNR and CDR2 is FQNEAQ (reference sequence). Trimming cost V 2 bases and J 2 bases; bases outside gene matches: 2. CDR3 amino acids: CASSLQGAPGNTIYF. The CDR3 coding sequence is TGTGCCAGCAGCTTACAGGGGGCCCCTGGAAACACCATATATTTT.

This clone has a handful of counts. The chain uses TRBV5-4 and TRBJ2-5; no firm D call. This CDR3 is built from 13 residues. Between the trimmed V and J ends, which lost 3 bases and 0 bases, there was a span of 6 bases. Germline values: CDR1 SGHNT, CDR2 YYREEE (reference sequence). The CDR3 protein is CASSWQDQETQYF. CDR3 sequence (DNA): TGTGCCAGCAGCTGGCAGGACCAAGAGACCCAGTACTTC.

This clone was detected a few times. This chain joins TRBV6-5 and TRBJ1-2, with D possibly being TRBD1 (6 bases). The V end was cut by 0 bases, the J end by 8 bases, with 13 bases between. Germline loops: CDR1 MNHEY, CDR2 SVGAGI. There are 14 residues in the CDR3. CDR3 in DNA: TGTGCCAGCAGTTACTCGAGTCAGGGGCAGGGCTACACCTTC. Its protein is CASSYSSQGQGYTF.